This T cell receptor beta chain appears in the sequencing data of a study of T cell responses to AZD1222 COVID-19 vaccine (dated by TCRdb to about 2021). About the investigation overall: A total of 230 to 250 trial participants underwent TCR sequencing, of whom roughly 210 had received two doses of AZD1222 and 26 had received two doses of the MenACWY control vaccine. Trial participants were enrolled by age into 18-55, 56-69 and 70-plus year subgroups, with roughly 150, 30 and 60 TCR-sequenced participants respectively.

This clone was found once. Its antigen is unknown. The record has no base qualities; no much larger clone is one base away. For this chain, trimming is 0 bases at the V end and 1 base at the J end, and the number of junction bases without a gene match is 6. The CDR3 has 18 amino acids, counting the end cysteine and phenylalanine. This entry keeps only the CDR3 DNA: 54 bases, framed from base 1. Looking up the germline V gene yields CDR1 LGHNA and CDR2 YSLEER. The CDR3 regions of human TCRbeta chains were analyzed by immunosequencing. Per the source publication's procedure: TCRs in the repertoires were matched against a reference library of SARS-CoV-2-specific TCRs that had been generated with the MIRA antigen-specificity platform. Breadth meant the fraction of unique TCRs that were SARS-CoV-2-associated, whereas depth meant the fraction of total T cells that were SARS-CoV-2-associated. Using the MIRA data, each spike-specific TCR was mapped to the spike region that the TCR reacts to and placed in a CD4 or CD8 class. Log10-transformed breadth and depth values were compared by one-way ANOVA with Sidak's multiple comparisons tests. Sourced from immuneACCESS, this table was stored by TCRdb with only in-frame sequences that have V and J called. A share of the clones is absent; for the studies checked, an unresolved V gene accounts for under half, and the remainder has no known explanation. V, J and clone size are those of that table, while D and trimming were read from the DNA. This sample gives some 86,000 clones in total; about nine tenths of them show up just once. The ten largest clones capture 6.9% of the sample.

The research as a whole found: After two AZD1222 doses, both the breadth and the depth of spike-specific TCRs were significantly higher than at day 0 and than in MenACWY recipients. Nearly half of unique spike-specific TCRs reportedly recognized epitopes outside regions mutated in the B.1.351 and B.1.1.7 variants. Because no day 14 peak-response samples were available, the repertoires could be characterized only after the peak T cell response. Participants were mostly white British and included more females than males, and it was suggested by the authors that clonal diversity may have been underestimated. Vaccine-associated CD4 TCRs spanned the whole spike protein, with dominant responses in regions 160-218 and 743-854. Conclusions about previously exposed vaccinees are limited because only a handful of AZD1222 recipients were SARS-CoV-2 seropositive at baseline. The 56-69-year group was small, and its depth increase did not reach significance, likely because of low power.

In light of the paper, this sample's time point label describes: about 28 days (+/-7) after the second vaccine dose. Because spike-specific TCR depth and breadth did not differ between the two schedules, AZD1222 recipients who got a second dose at roughly 4 weeks were pooled with those who got a second dose at roughly 12 weeks. The vaccinee samples were drawn from two UK trials, COV001 and COV002, one of which was a single-blind randomized controlled phase 2/3 trial testing AZD1222 (ChAdOx1 nCoV-19) in healthy adults. Trial participant PBMC samples were collected at day 0 and day 28 after the second dose for TCRbeta chain sequencing.

The chain is made from TRBV4-3 and TRBJ2-2, with 9 middle bases fitting TRBD2. This TCR was sampled from an adult who received the AZD1222 COVID-19 vaccine. The specimen comprised peripheral blood, sampled 28 days after the second AZD1222 dose. Here the CDR3 is given as CASSQESSGSVNTGELFF. The DNA sequence follows: TGCGCCAGCAGCCAAGAGAGTAGCGGGAGCGTGAACACCGGGGAGCTGTTTTTT.